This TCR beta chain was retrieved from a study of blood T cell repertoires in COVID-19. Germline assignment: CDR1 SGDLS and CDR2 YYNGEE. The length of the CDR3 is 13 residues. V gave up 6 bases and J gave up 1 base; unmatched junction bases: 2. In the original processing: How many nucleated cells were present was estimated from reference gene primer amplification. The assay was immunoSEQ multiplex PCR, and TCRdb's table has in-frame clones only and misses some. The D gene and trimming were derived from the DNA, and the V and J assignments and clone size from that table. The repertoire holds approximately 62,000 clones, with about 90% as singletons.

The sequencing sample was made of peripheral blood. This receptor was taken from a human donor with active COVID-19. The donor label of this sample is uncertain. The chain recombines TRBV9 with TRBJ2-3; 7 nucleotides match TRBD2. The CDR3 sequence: CASNGGGTDTQYF. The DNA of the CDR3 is TGTGCCAGCAATGGGGGGGGCACAGATACGCAGTATTTT.